This T cell receptor beta chain was retrieved from a study of early T cells in non-severe SARS-CoV-2 infection. Turning to the study itself: Sequenced material consisted of bulk RNA (from unsorted whole blood), and chains were unpaired. Study results and caveats: Missing private and CD4 specificities, VDJdb matching favored anti-spike CD8 responses.

This clonotype was counted only a few times. Its specificity is not known. CDR1 and CDR2 from the germline V gene are MGHDK and SYGVNS. V shed 4 bases and J 14 bases; nucleotides not matched to a gene: 4. The CDR3 consists of 12 residues. Molecules of cDNA were individually given unique molecular identifiers that were attached to them. TCRdb reanalysed the 5' RACE reads using MiXCR and keeps one entry per CDR3 protein. The table shows about 61,000 distinct CDR3 sequences, with approximately 12% occurring only once. This receptor was identified in an adult who was a healthcare worker with PCR-confirmed SARS-CoV-2 infection or an uninfected control (not recorded which). The donor label of this sample is uncertain. The chain employs TRBV25-1 and TRBJ2-1; 11 bases match TRBD2. The sample consisted of whole blood, taken at baseline. In DNA, the CDR3 is TGTGCCAGCAGTGTTTTAGCGGGGGGGGAGTTCTTC. Translation gives CASSVLAGGEFF. The full variable domain, its missing parts supplied by reference TRBV25-1 and TRBJ2-1, is EADIYQTPRYLVIGTGKKITLECSQTMGHDKMYWYQQDPGMELHLIHYSYGVNSTEKGDLSSESTVSRIRTEHFPLTLESARPSHTSQYLCASSVLAGGEFFGPGTRLTVL.